This TCR beta chain was documented in a study of T-cell reconstitution after alpha-beta-depleted transplantation in children. The CDR3 extends over 15 amino acids. The authors prepared the TCRbeta library with unique molecular identifiers. Each CDR3 protein is one row after TCRdb ran MiXCR on the PCR reads. The table includes about 540,000 distinct CDR3 sequences, approximately 20% detected once. This receptor was taken from a human donor who donated a stem cell graft to a child with acute lymphoblastic leukemia. The chain uses TRBV21-1 and TRBJ2-1; the table's TRBD1 call for D was not verified on the DNA. TRBV21-1 is a listed pseudogene. Sequencing used PBMCs from the stem cell graft donor, obtained from the stem cell graft. The CDR3 is CASLANGGRSHEQFF. In DNA form, the CDR3 reads TGTGCCAGCTTAGCAAATGGGGGCAGGTCCCATGAGCAGTTCTTC.